The present entry profiles one T cell receptor (beta chain) with its context. What it binds is not known. The CDR3 has 23 amino acids. Per the germline V gene, CDR1 is LNHDA and CDR2 is SQIVND (reference sequence). The junction had 29 bases not matched to a gene; V was cut back by 4 bases and J by 4 bases. This entry belongs to a study of T cell responses to AZD1222 COVID-19 vaccine. Study details: Pooled in the analysis were second doses at about 4 or about 12 weeks.

Libraries were prepared by immunoSEQ multiplex PCR; TCRdb keeps only in-frame clonotypes and omits some of them. This table holds some 200,000 clones, approximately 90% found once. Notes on the study in general: Most donors were white British and more were female, and clonal diversity was possibly underestimated. At 160-218 and 743-854, vaccine-associated CD4 TCRs were dominant, and they spanned spike. At baseline, just five to seven AZD1222 recipients tested seropositive.

The TCR was taken from an adult in good health. The rearrangement links TRBV19 to TRBJ2-3, with TRBD2 identical over 10 bases. The sequencing here drew on peripheral blood, taken on day 0 of AZD1222 vaccination. The CDR3 nucleotides are TGTGCCAGTAGTAAGGGCGCGACACTGGACTGGGCTAGCGGGGGAAGGGGCGCAGATACGCAGTATTTT. Its protein is CASSKGATLDWASGGRGADTQYF.